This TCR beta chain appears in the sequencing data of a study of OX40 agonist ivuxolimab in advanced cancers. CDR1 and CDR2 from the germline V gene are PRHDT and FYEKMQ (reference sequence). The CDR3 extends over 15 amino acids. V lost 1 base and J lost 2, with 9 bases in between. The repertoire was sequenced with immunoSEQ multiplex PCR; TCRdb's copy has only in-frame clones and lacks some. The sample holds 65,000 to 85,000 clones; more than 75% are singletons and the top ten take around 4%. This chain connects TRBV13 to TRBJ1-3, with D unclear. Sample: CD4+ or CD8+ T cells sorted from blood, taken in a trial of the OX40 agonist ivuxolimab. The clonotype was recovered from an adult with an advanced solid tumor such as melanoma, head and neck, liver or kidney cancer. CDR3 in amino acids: CASSLVGEAGNTIYF. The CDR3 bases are TGTGCCAGCAGCTTAGTCGGGGAAGCTGGAAACACCATATATTTT.